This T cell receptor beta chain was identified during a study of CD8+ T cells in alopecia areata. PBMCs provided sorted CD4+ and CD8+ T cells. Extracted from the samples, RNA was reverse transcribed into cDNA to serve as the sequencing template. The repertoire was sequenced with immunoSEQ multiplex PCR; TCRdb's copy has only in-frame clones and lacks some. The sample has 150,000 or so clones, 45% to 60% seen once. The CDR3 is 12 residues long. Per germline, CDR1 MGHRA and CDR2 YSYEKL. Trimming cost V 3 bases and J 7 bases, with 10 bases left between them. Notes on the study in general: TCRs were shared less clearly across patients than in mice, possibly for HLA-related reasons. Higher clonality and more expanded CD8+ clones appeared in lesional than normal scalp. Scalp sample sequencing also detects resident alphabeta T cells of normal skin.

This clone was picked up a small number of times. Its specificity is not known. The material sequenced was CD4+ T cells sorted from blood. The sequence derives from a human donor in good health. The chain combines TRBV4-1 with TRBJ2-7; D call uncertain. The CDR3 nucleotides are TGCGCCAGCAGCCACCCATTTGGGGAGCAGTACTTC. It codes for CASSHPFGEQYF.